The 16 T cell receptor beta chains below come from one sample, sequenced in a study of blood T cell repertoires in COVID-19 (dated by TCRdb to 2020 to 2022). The library came from the immunoSEQ multiplex PCR assay. TCRdb holds this immuneACCESS table with in-frame rearrangements only. Some clones are missing; in checked studies, unresolved V genes explain under half, and the rest has no known cause. A total of 120,000 to 150,000 clones appear in this sample, about 87% of them only once. Around 10% of the sample is taken by the ten largest. The material sequenced was peripheral blood. These receptors were obtained from an elderly woman with acute or convalescent COVID-19.

CDR3 residues: CASRSATNEKLFF. For the CDR3, the DNA is TGCGCCAGCAGATCTGCAACTAATGAAAAACTGTTTTTT. This chain links TRBV5-1 with TRBJ1-4; D is unclear. Germline V gene lookup returns CDR1 SGHRS and CDR2 YFSETQ. This CDR3 spans 13 amino acids. V lost 5 bases and J 0 bases, leaving 5 bases between the germline ends.

This chain joins TRBV5-1 and TRBJ1-2, with 7 bases aligning to TRBD1. Trimming at V came to 0 bases and at J to 4 bases, leaving 3 bases not matched to a gene. CDR3 size: 14 residues. Germline V CDR1 and CDR2: SGHRS, YFSETQ. The chain's CDR3 is CASSLVSGGYGYTF. CDR3 coding DNA: TGCGCCAGCAGCTTGGTTTCAGGGGGCTATGGCTACACCTTC.

This chain connects TRBV5-4 to TRBJ2-7; 7 bases line up with TRBD1. Germline CDR1 and CDR2: SGHNT and YYREEE (reference sequence). Germline trimming cut 6 bases from V and 6 bases from J; bases unmatched to any gene: 9. CDR3 length: 13 residues. The CDR3 loop is CASNIDRVGEQYF. CDR3 nucleotides: TGTGCCAGCAACATAGACAGGGTGGGCGAGCAGTACTTC.

The gene calls are TRBV19 and TRBJ1-1, with TRBD1 matching over 9 bases. The CDR3 is made up of 15 amino acids. Germline loops: CDR1 LNHDA, CDR2 SQIVND (reference sequence). V lost 7 bases, J lost 0 bases, and 6 bases stayed unmatched. The CDR3 sequence is CASTHGQGMNTEAFF. CDR3 bases: TGTGCCAGTACTCACGGACAGGGGATGAACACTGAAGCTTTCTTT.

This chain joins TRBV2 and TRBJ2-7; weak D call: TRBD1 (7 bases). Germline lookup yields CDR1 SNHLY and CDR2 FYNNEI. The CDR3 is 14 amino acids. V dropped 4 bases and J dropped 2 bases, with 12 bases sitting between them. The CDR3 protein is CASSVQGGPYEQYF. The DNA of the CDR3 is TGTGCCAGCAGTGTGCAGGGGGGACCCTACGAGCAGTACTTC.

The rearrangement links TRBV5-1 to TRBJ2-1; TRBD1 might be the D (5 bases). The germline CDR1 and CDR2 sequences are SGHRS and YFSETQ. The CDR3 runs 16 residues. Between the trimmed V and J ends, which lost 4 bases and 0 bases, there was a span of 14 bases. The CDR3 spells CASSPQTVSSYNEQFF. Here the CDR3 DNA reads TGCGCCAGCAGCCCTCAGACAGTCAGCTCCTACAATGAGCAGTTCTTC.

V usage is TRBV6-1 and J usage is TRBJ1-1; D is unresolved. Germline lookup yields CDR1 MNHNS and CDR2 SASEGT. The CDR3 sequence is 14 residues long. The V end was cut by 0 bases, the J end by 3 bases, with 8 bases between. The CDR3 is CASSEARYYTEAFF. The CDR3 nucleotides read TGTGCCAGCAGTGAAGCGCGCTATTACACTGAAGCTTTCTTT.

V is TRBV7-9 and J is TRBJ1-5; D gene uncertain. This CDR3 contains 15 residues. Between the trimmed V and J ends, which lost 5 bases and 2 bases, there was a span of 13 bases. The germline gives CDR1 SEHNR, CDR2 FQNEAQ (reference sequence). Here the CDR3 DNA reads TGTGCCAGCAGCCCCGCGGGAAGCGGCAATCAGCCCCAGCATTTT. It specifies CASSPAGSGNQPQHF.

V gene TRBV21-1 combines with J gene TRBJ2-7; the D call of TRBD1 is as the table states it, not checked on the DNA. TRBV21-1 has pseudogene status. CDR3 length: 15 amino acids. The CDR3 region has the DNA TGTGCCAGCAGCATCGGACAGCTTGTTACCTACGAGCAGTACTTC. Protein sequence: CASSIGQLVTYEQYF.

The rearrangement uses TRBV7-2 and TRBJ2-1; D is perhaps TRBD1 (5 bases). The CDR3 loop spans 15 amino acids. Per the germline V gene, CDR1 is SGHTA and CDR2 is FQGNSA. The V end lost 4 bases, the J end lost 2 bases, and 12 bases lay between the germline ends. As DNA, the CDR3 is TGTGCCAGCAGCTCCTGGCAGGGCCCCTACAATGAGCAGTTCTTC. It encodes CASSSWQGPYNEQFF.

The chain uses TRBV18 and TRBJ2-5; TRBD1 might be the D (6 bases). Germline CDR1 reads KGHSH; CDR2 reads LQKENI. The V end lost 2 bases, the J end lost 5 bases, and 15 bases lay between the germline ends. The CDR3 length is 15 residues. CDR3 protein: CASSPRDTVRETQYF. CDR3 coding DNA: TGTGCCAGCTCACCAAGGGACACAGTGAGGGAGACCCAGTACTTC.

J is TRBJ1-1 and V is TRBV2, with D possibly matching TRBD1 (6 bases). Trimming took 10 bases from V and 1 from J, leaving 13 bases between them. CDR3 length: 13 residues. Per germline, CDR1 SNHLY and CDR2 FYNNEI. For the CDR3, the DNA is TGTGCCACCGGGGACATACCGAACACTGAAGCTTTCTTT. This sequence encodes CATGDIPNTEAFF.

This chain uses TRBV13 with TRBJ1-5; 9 nucleotides agree with TRBD1. Trimming removed 5 bases from V and 7 bases from J; junction bases left unmatched: 3. CDR3 length equals 13 residues. The V gene's germline CDR1 is PRHDT and CDR2 FYEKMQ (reference sequence). CDR3 protein: CASSPTGGQPQHF. CDR3 nucleotide sequence: TGTGCCAGCAGCCCAACAGGGGGCCAGCCCCAGCATTTT.

V gene TRBV19 combines with J gene TRBJ1-6, with TRBD1 as a possible D gene (5 bases). The V end was cut by 9 bases, the J end by 7 bases, with 13 bases between. This CDR3 comprises 13 residues. Germline V gene lookup returns CDR1 LNHDA and CDR2 SQIVND (reference sequence). The CDR3 nucleotides read TGTGCCAGCAGTGGGGCAAACAATTCACCCCTCCACTTT. Protein product: CASSGANNSPLHF.

The gene calls are TRBV6-6 and TRBJ1-4; D not certain. V gave up 5 bases and J gave up 5 bases, with 12 bases separating them. CDR3 size: 14 residues. Germline loops: CDR1 MNHNY, CDR2 SVGAGI (reference sequence). The CDR3 DNA reads TGTGCCAGCAGTCGGCCCCCCGGGAATGAAAAACTGTTTTTT. Translation gives CASSRPPGNEKLFF.

V is TRBV7-6 and J is TRBJ1-1; 7 bases are shared with TRBD1. V was pared by 8 bases and J by 1 base, with 7 bases of the junction left unmatched. This CDR3 is built from 14 residues. Germline-derived CDR1 and CDR2 are SGHVS and FNYEAQ. This chain's CDR3 is CASVRDRGNTEAFF. Here the CDR3 DNA reads TGTGCCAGCGTACGGGACAGAGGGAACACTGAAGCTTTCTTT.